Shown below are 26 T cell receptor beta chains from a single sample sequenced in a study of beta chain features in type 1 diabetes. Expressed TCRB transcripts were sequenced because the entire RNA isolate underwent reverse transcription. Repertoires were generated with immunoSEQ multiplex PCR, while TCRdb's copy carries only in-frame clones and drops some. The data hold approximately 380,000 clones, with more than 12% observed a single time. The sequencing input was naive CD4+ T cells from blood. The receptors were sampled from a woman younger than 35 in good health.

V usage is TRBV25-1 and J usage is TRBJ1-2; D might be TRBD1 (6 bases). With 3 bases removed from V and 4 bases from J, the gap between germline ends came to 12 bases. The CDR3 sequence is 14 residues long. The V gene's germline CDR1 is MGHDK and CDR2 SYGVNS. The CDR3 is CASSERGRIYGYTF. The CDR3 DNA sequence: TGTGCCAGCAGTGAGCGGGGGCGCATCTATGGCTACACCTTC.

This chain joins TRBV6-6 and TRBJ1-1; D unresolved. CDR1 is MNHNY, CDR2 SVGAGI, per germline (reference sequence). The CDR3 runs 16 residues. V gave up 10 bases and J gave up 0 bases, with 21 bases separating them. In DNA form, the CDR3 reads TGTGCCACCCTCCCAGGTGGGGAGAATATGAACACTGAAGCTTTCTTT. Amino acids: CATLPGGENMNTEAFF.

This clone was counted between two and nine times. The chain couples TRBV7-9 to TRBJ2-3; 8 bases agree with TRBD1. The CDR3 runs to 15 residues. With 8 bases clipped from V and 1 base from J, the junction kept 8 bases outside the gene matches. CDR1 and CDR2 (germline): SEHNR, FQNEAQ (reference sequence). CDR3 amino acids: CASGSTGAGTDTQYF. In DNA form, the CDR3 reads TGTGCCAGCGGGTCGACAGGGGCTGGCACAGATACGCAGTATTTT.

Only a few counts were recorded for this clone. This sequence joins TRBV15 and TRBJ1-1; 9 bases are shared with TRBD1. Germline CDR1 and CDR2: LNHNV and YYDKDF (reference sequence). The ends lost 0 bases at V and 9 bases at J; junction bases unmatched: 11. CDR3 length equals 16 residues. The CDR3 DNA sequence: TGTGCCACCAGCAGAGACCAGGGACAGGGAAGTGAGAAAGCTTTCTTT. It is translated as CATSRDQGQGSEKAFF.

The chain has TRBV19 and TRBJ2-1, with 10 bases lining up with TRBD2. This CDR3 is built from 14 residues. Germline V lookup: CDR1 LNHDA, CDR2 SQIVND (reference sequence). The junction had 5 bases not matched to a gene; V was cut back by 11 bases and J by 1 base. CDR3: CASSGSGSYNEQFF. The CDR3 DNA follows: TGTGCCTCTAGCGGGAGTGGTTCCTACAATGAGCAGTTCTTC.

In nucleotides, the CDR3 is TGTGCCAGCAGTTACGCGGGACAGGTATCCTACGAGCAGTACTTC. It codes for CASSYAGQVSYEQYF. The rearrangement uses TRBV6-6 and TRBJ2-7; 8 positions agree with TRBD1. The CDR3 length is 15 residues. Germline loops: CDR1 MNHNY, CDR2 SVGAGI (reference sequence). V shed 2 bases, J shed 1 base, and the junction held 4 bases outside the gene matches.

The gene calls are TRBV4-2 and TRBJ1-1, with 7 positions matching TRBD1. This CDR3 has 18 amino acids. Germline CDR1 is LGHNA and CDR2 is YNFKEQ. The trim removed 0 bases at V and 1 base at J, leaving 11 bases unmatched. The CDR3: CASSQEARGAGGNTEAFF. The CDR3 DNA reads as TGTGCCAGCAGCCAAGAGGCCAGGGGGGCTGGAGGGAACACTGAAGCTTTCTTT.

V and J are TRBV15 and TRBJ2-6, with a possible D match to TRBD1 (6 bases). Germline CDR1 is LNHNV and CDR2 is YYDKDF (reference sequence). Trimming took off 2 bases at V and 2 bases at J, with 13 bases between the two ends. The CDR3 totals 17 residues. CDR3 nucleotides: TGTGCCACCAGCAGATCCCTTAAGGGGGCTGGGGCCAACGTCCTGACTTTC. It translates to CATSRSLKGAGANVLTF. Looking up the rest from reference TRBV15 and TRBJ2-6 gives the full variable domain: DAMVIQNPRYQVTQFGKPVTLSCSQTLNHNVMYWYQQKSSQAPKLLFHYYDKDFNNEADTPDNFQSRRPNTSFCFLDIRSPGLGDTAMYLCATSRSLKGAGANVLTFGAGSRLTVL.

The sample holds a few counts of this clone. V is TRBV11-2 and J is TRBJ1-2; maybe TRBD1 (5 bases). The CDR3 runs to 15 residues. Germline V gene sequence: CDR1 SGHAT, CDR2 FQNNGV. Trimming took off 2 bases at V and 4 bases at J, with 14 bases between the two ends. The CDR3 is CASSLLPGGSYGYTF. The CDR3 DNA follows: TGTGCCAGCAGCTTACTGCCCGGGGGAAGCTATGGCTACACCTTC.

The chain joins TRBV6-5 to TRBJ1-1; tentative D call: TRBD1 (5 bases). The ends were cut back, 0 bases at V and 8 bases at J, with 13 bases in the middle. This CDR3 comprises 14 residues. Per the germline V gene, CDR1 is MNHEY and CDR2 is SVGAGI. The CDR3 coding sequence is TGTGCCAGCAGTTACTCTACAGGTCCCCAGGAAGCTTTCTTT. It specifies CASSYSTGPQEAFF.

This clone was seen only a few times. The rearrangement links TRBV29-1 to TRBJ2-7; 7 nucleotides line up with TRBD1. The germline gives CDR1 SQVTM, CDR2 ANQGSEA. The V segment lost 7 bases and the J segment 1 base; nucleotides outside the gene matches: 1. There are 11 residues in the CDR3. The CDR3: CSARGSYEQYF. The DNA for the CDR3 is TGCAGCGCCAGGGGGTCCTACGAGCAGTACTTC.

This clone was picked up a small number of times. J is TRBJ2-1 and V is TRBV19, with TRBD2 as a possible D gene (6 bases). CDR3 length: 13 amino acids. Germline values: CDR1 LNHDA, CDR2 SQIVND (reference sequence). Trimming pared 4 bases from V and 7 bases from J, leaving 11 bases between. CDR3 in amino acids: CASSNTSSNEQFF. CDR3 DNA: TGTGCCAGTAGTAACACTAGCAGTAATGAGCAGTTCTTC.

The rearrangement joins TRBV29-1 to TRBJ2-7; 7 positions agree with TRBD1. V was pared by 0 bases and J by 1 base, with 9 bases of the junction left unmatched. CDR1 and CDR2 (germline): SQVTM, ANQGSEA. CDR3 length: 16 amino acids. As DNA, the CDR3 is TGCAGCGTTGAAGAGCCTACAGGGGCATTTTCCTACGAGCAGTACTTC. It is translated as CSVEEPTGAFSYEQYF.

Only a few counts were recorded for this clone. This chain connects TRBV30 to TRBJ1-1, with D hard to call. V lost 0 bases, J lost 4 bases, and 12 bases lay in between. The CDR3 loop spans 14 amino acids. Germline assignment: CDR1 GTSNPN and CDR2 SVGIG (reference sequence). In nucleotides, the CDR3 is TGTGCCTGGAGTGTAAGGCAGACACCCACTGAAGCTTTCTTT. Translating it yields CAWSVRQTPTEAFF.

The chain is built from TRBV15 and TRBJ2-3, with TRBD2 matching over 8 bases. The CDR3 spans 14 residues. Germline-derived CDR1 and CDR2 are LNHNV and YYDKDF (reference sequence). V shed 9 bases, J shed 3 bases, and the junction held 8 bases outside the gene matches. The CDR3 loop reads CATRATSGTDTQYF. The CDR3 nucleotides are TGTGCCACTAGGGCAACTAGCGGAACAGATACGCAGTATTTT.

This clone was seen a few times. The J gene is TRBJ1-1, the V gene TRBV7-9; 8 bases fit TRBD1. The CDR3 has 14 residues. CDR1 is SEHNR and CDR2 is FQNEAQ in the germline V gene (reference sequence). The V and J ends lost 3 bases and 2 bases, in that order; junction bases with no gene match: 2. The CDR3 region is CASSFQGANTEAFF. CDR3 DNA: TGTGCCAGCAGCTTTCAGGGGGCCAACACTGAAGCTTTCTTT. The entire variable domain, with the rest obtained from reference TRBV7-9 and TRBJ1-1, is as follows: DTGVSQNPRHKITKRGQNVTFRCDPISEHNRLYWYRQTLGQGPEFLTYFQNEAQLEKSRLLSDRFSAERPKGSFSTLEIQRTEQGDSAMYLCASSFQGANTEAFFGQGTRLTVV.

CDR3 in amino acids: CAWSWSSGANVLTF. The CDR3 DNA is TGTGCCTGGAGTTGGAGCTCTGGGGCCAACGTCCTGACTTTC. This chain joins TRBV30 and TRBJ2-6; no clear D gene. This CDR3 has 14 residues. Between the trimmed V and J ends, which lost 2 bases and 0 bases, there was a span of 5 bases. Germline-derived CDR1 and CDR2 are GTSNPN and SVGIG (reference sequence). The variable domain in full, with the rest retrieved from reference TRBV30 and TRBJ2-6, is SQTIHQWPATLVQPVGSPLSLECTVEGTSNPNLYWYRQAAGRGLQLLFYSVGIGQISSEVPQNLSASRPQDRQFILSSKKLLLSDSGFYLCAWSWSSGANVLTFGAGSRLTVL.

The V gene is TRBV4-2, the J gene TRBJ2-1; a weak D match, TRBD2 (6 bases). The CDR3 consists of 16 residues. Trimming cost V 1 base and J 7 bases, with 17 bases left between them. The germline gives CDR1 LGHNA, CDR2 YNFKEQ. The DNA for the CDR3 is TGTGCCAGCAGCCAAGTTTCGGGACTGGGGGATAATGAGCAGTTCTTC. The encoded protein is CASSQVSGLGDNEQFF.

The sample holds a few counts of this clone. V usage is TRBV5-1 and J usage is TRBJ2-1; the match to TRBD2 covers 9 bases. Germline loops: CDR1 SGHRS, CDR2 YFSETQ. This CDR3 contains 16 residues. Trimming took 4 bases from V and 0 from J; bases not matched to a gene: 5. CDR3 bases: TGCGCCAGCAGCCCCCTAGCGGGACGCTCCTACAATGAGCAGTTCTTC. This codes for CASSPLAGRSYNEQFF.

This clone has just a few counts. The chain has TRBV29-1 and TRBJ2-2; unclear D gene. V gave up 1 base and J gave up 1 base, with 7 bases separating them. The CDR3 covers 14 residues. Germline V gene data show CDR1 as SQVTM and CDR2 as ANQGSEA. This CDR3 is CSVEAPMNTGELFF. In nucleotides, the CDR3 is TGCAGCGTTGAAGCCCCAATGAACACCGGGGAGCTGTTTTTT.

This clone occurred a few times. The chain has TRBV5-4 and TRBJ2-7, with TRBD2 matching over 10 bases. Germline trimming cut 3 bases from V and 1 base from J; bases unmatched to any gene: 4. The CDR3 has 15 amino acids. Per germline, CDR1 SGHNT and CDR2 YYREEE (reference sequence). Written as DNA, the CDR3 is TGTGCCAGCAGCTCAGCGGGGGGGCCTTCCTACGAGCAGTACTTC. It yields the protein CASSSAGGPSYEQYF.

V gene TRBV4-1 combines with J gene TRBJ1-2; 9 bases align to TRBD1. The CDR3 spans 16 residues. Germline CDR1 and CDR2: MGHRA and YSYEKL. V dropped 4 bases and J dropped 0; count of bases not matched to a gene: 6. CDR3 loop: CASSRGQGGSNYGYTF. The CDR3 region has the DNA TGCGCCAGCAGCCGGGGACAGGGAGGCTCTAACTATGGCTACACCTTC.

This clone was counted between two and nine times. The chain combines TRBV29-1 with TRBJ1-3, with D possibly TRBD1 on 6 matching bases. This CDR3 contains 13 residues. Trimming took 7 bases from V and 2 from J, leaving 12 bases between them. CDR1 is SQVTM and CDR2 is ANQGSEA in the germline V gene. DNA of the CDR3: TGCAGCGCCAAGGGACAAACTGGAAACACCATATATTTT. It codes for CSAKGQTGNTIYF.

In its sample, this clone was seen a few times. J is TRBJ2-7 and V is TRBV7-2, with TRBD2 matching 9 bases. From germline, CDR1 is SGHTA and CDR2 FQGNSA. The CDR3 totals 16 residues. V lost 5 bases to trimming and J lost 2 bases; unmatched junction nucleotides: 10. CDR3 sequence: CASSPSSGRTTYEQYF. CDR3 sequence (DNA): TGTGCCAGCAGCCCTTCAAGCGGGAGGACAACCTACGAGCAGTACTTC. Variable domain in full (rest from reference TRBV7-2 and TRBJ2-7): GAGVSQSPSNKVTEKGKDVELRCDPISGHTALYWYRQSLGQGLEFLIYFQGNSAPDKSGLPSDRFSAERTGGSVSTLTIQRTQQEDSAVYLCASSPSSGRTTYEQYFGPGTRLTVT.

This clone has just a few counts. CDR3 region: CASSYGTGSSNEQFF. The DNA of the CDR3 is TGTGCCAGCAGTTACGGAACAGGGAGTAGCAATGAGCAGTTCTTC. The V and J genes are TRBV6-6 and TRBJ2-1, with D possibly being TRBD1 (6 bases). Germline V gene data show CDR1 as MNHNY and CDR2 as SVGAGI (reference sequence). With 2 bases removed from V and 6 bases from J, the gap between germline ends came to 14 bases. CDR3 length: 15 residues.

In this sample, this clone turned up a few times. This chain uses TRBV27 with TRBJ1-2, with 7 positions matching TRBD1. The CDR3 covers 15 residues. V dropped 6 bases and J dropped 4; count of bases not matched to a gene: 11. Germline lookup yields CDR1 MNHEY and CDR2 SMNVEV (reference sequence). The CDR3 loop is CASSAAGTEIYGYTF. CDR3 nucleotides: TGTGCCAGCAGCGCCGCCGGGACAGAAATCTATGGCTACACCTTC.